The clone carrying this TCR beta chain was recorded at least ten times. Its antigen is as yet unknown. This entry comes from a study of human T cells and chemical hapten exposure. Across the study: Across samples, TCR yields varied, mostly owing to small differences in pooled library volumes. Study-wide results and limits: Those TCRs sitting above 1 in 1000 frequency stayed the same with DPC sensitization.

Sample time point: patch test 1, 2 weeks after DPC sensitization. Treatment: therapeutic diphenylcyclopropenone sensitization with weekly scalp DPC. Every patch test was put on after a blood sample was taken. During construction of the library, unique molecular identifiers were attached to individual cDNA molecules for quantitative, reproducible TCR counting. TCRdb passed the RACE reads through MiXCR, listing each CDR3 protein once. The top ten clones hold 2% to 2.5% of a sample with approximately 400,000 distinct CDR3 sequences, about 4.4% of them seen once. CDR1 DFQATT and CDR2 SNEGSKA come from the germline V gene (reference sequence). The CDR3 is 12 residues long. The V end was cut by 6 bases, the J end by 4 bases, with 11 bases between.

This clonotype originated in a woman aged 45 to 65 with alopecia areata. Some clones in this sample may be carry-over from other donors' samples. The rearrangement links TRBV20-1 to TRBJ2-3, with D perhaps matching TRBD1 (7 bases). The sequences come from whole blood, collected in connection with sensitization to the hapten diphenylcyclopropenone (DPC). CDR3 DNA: TGCAGTGCCAGCAGGGGGGCAGATACGCAGTATTTT. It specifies CSASRGADTQYF.